The 18 T cell receptor beta chains below all came from one sample that was sequenced in a study of blood T cells in healthy people across ages. The second PCR ran roughly 6 to 11 cycles with a sample-barcoded 5' primer and J-beta primers. TCRdb re-called the 5' RACE reads with MiXCR, one entry per CDR3 protein. Of about 1.8 million distinct CDR3 sequences in the sample, around half are singletons; the top ten hold 2% to 2.5%. Input material: blood. All receptors come from a woman in her thirties or forties in good health.

This clonotype has a handful of counts. The gene calls are TRBV4-1 and TRBJ2-7; D unclear. The germline V gene has CDR1 MGHRA and CDR2 YSYEKL. This CDR3 is 16 amino acids long. Trimming cost V 0 bases and J 2 bases, with 14 bases left between them. CDR3 sequence reads: CASSQDQAEGAYEQYF. For the CDR3, the DNA is TGCGCCAGCAGCCAAGATCAGGCGGAAGGAGCCTACGAGCAGTACTTC.

The V and J genes are TRBV20-1 and TRBJ2-7; the D gene is possibly TRBD2 (6 bases). The DNA end lines up better with TRBJ2-4; the J call may be wrong. Looked up from germline, CDR1 is DFQATT and CDR2 is SNEGSKA (reference sequence). The CDR3 sequence is 13 residues long. The DNA of the CDR3 is TGCAGTGCTAGGGAGGGACTCCAAAACATTCAGTACTTC. The encoded protein is CSAREGLQNIQYF.

The chain links TRBV27 to TRBJ2-3; D gene unclear. CDR3 length: 15 residues. Per germline, CDR1 MNHEY and CDR2 SMNVEV (reference sequence). The V end was cut by 2 bases, the J end by 0 bases, with 9 bases between. In DNA, the CDR3 is TGTGCCAGCAGTTTAAGGCAGTTTAGCACAGATACGCAGTATTTT. This encodes CASSLRQFSTDTQYF.

Ten or more counts support this clonotype. The chain carries TRBV5-1 and TRBJ2-3, with TRBD2 matching 12 bases. Unmatched junction bases numbered 8, after V lost 4 bases and J lost 2 bases. Germline V gene lookup returns CDR1 SGHRS and CDR2 YFSETQ. The CDR3 loop spans 17 amino acids. The CDR3 nucleotides read TGCGCCAGCAGCCCGGGACTAGCGGGTGGCCTCACAGATACGCAGTATTTT. Translated, it gives CASSPGLAGGLTDTQYF.

The chain has TRBV15 and TRBJ2-7; 9 nucleotides align to TRBD1. The CDR3 is made up of 16 amino acids. Trimming removed 3 bases from V and 3 bases from J; junction bases left unmatched: 9. Germline CDR1 is LNHNV and CDR2 is YYDKDF (reference sequence). The CDR3 spells CATSSTGQGFFYEQYF. The DNA for the CDR3 is TGTGCCACCAGCAGTACCGGACAGGGGTTCTTCTACGAGCAGTACTTC. The complete variable domain, with remaining parts taken from reference TRBV15 and TRBJ2-7, reads DAMVIQNPRYQVTQFGKPVTLSCSQTLNHNVMYWYQQKSSQAPKLLFHYYDKDFNNEADTPDNFQSRRPNTSFCFLDIRSPGLGDTAMYLCATSSTGQGFFYEQYFGPGTRLTVT.

This chain uses TRBV4-1 with TRBJ2-1, with TRBD2 matching 9 bases. With 0 bases clipped from V and 3 bases from J, the junction kept 9 bases outside the gene matches. CDR1 is MGHRA, CDR2 YSYEKL, per germline. The CDR3 is made up of 18 amino acids. As DNA, the CDR3 is TGCGCCAGCAGCCAAGAATACTGGCGGGGGGGTCTCTACAATGAGCAGTTCTTC. Its translation: CASSQEYWRGGLYNEQFF.

This sequence joins TRBV24-1 and TRBJ2-3, with D perhaps TRBD2 (5 bases). Germline CDR1 reads KGHDR; CDR2 reads SFDVKD. The CDR3 spans 13 residues. V lost 9 bases and J lost 1, with 10 bases in between. The DNA of the CDR3 is TGTGCCACCCTGGACGGGGGCACAGATACGCAGTATTTT. Amino acid sequence: CATLDGGTDTQYF.

This clonotype was seen only a few times. This chain's CDR3 is CSASFDTNHLQYF. The CDR3 nucleotides read TGCAGTGCTAGTTTCGACACAAACCACCTGCAGTACTTC. This chain joins TRBV20-1 and TRBJ2-5; D unresolved. Per germline, CDR1 DFQATT and CDR2 SNEGSKA (reference sequence). This CDR3 spans 13 amino acids. V was pared by 3 bases and J by 11 bases, with 19 bases between.

The gene calls are TRBV10-3 and TRBJ2-3; TRBD2 matches 12 bases. Germline values: CDR1 ENHRY, CDR2 SYGVKD. With 6 bases clipped from V and 2 bases from J, the junction kept 6 bases outside the gene matches. The CDR3 has 16 residues. The DNA for the CDR3 is TGTGCCATCAGCAAGACTAGCGGGGGAACCACAGATACGCAGTATTTT. The encoded protein is CAISKTSGGTTDTQYF.

This clonotype came up once. The chain has TRBV29-1 and TRBJ2-1; D is unclear. Trimming stripped 7 bases from V and 0 bases from J, with 10 bases between. This CDR3 has 13 amino acids. The V gene's germline CDR1 is SQVTM and CDR2 ANQGSEA. Here the CDR3 DNA reads TGCAGCGGCCACGCATACTCCTACAATGAGCAGTTCTTC. It translates to CSGHAYSYNEQFF.

This clonotype came up a few times. The rearrangement uses TRBV10-3 and TRBJ2-1; 7 nucleotides line up with TRBD1. The CDR3 is 13 residues long. The germline V gene encodes CDR1 ENHRY and CDR2 SYGVKD. Trimming took 6 bases from V and 6 from J; bases not matched to a gene: 5. CDR3 nucleotide sequence: TGTGCCATCAGGAGGACAGGACCCAATGAGCAGTTCTTC. Its protein is CAIRRTGPNEQFF.

The CDR3 loop is CATSEKGRASNQPQHF. The CDR3 nucleotides are TGTGCCACCAGTGAAAAAGGCAGGGCAAGCAATCAGCCCCAGCATTTT. The chain employs TRBV24-1 and TRBJ1-5, with D possibly TRBD1 on 5 matching bases. The ends were cut back, 4 bases at V and 1 base at J, with 13 bases in the middle. CDR3 length: 16 residues. Per the germline V gene, CDR1 is KGHDR and CDR2 is SFDVKD.

This clonotype has a handful of counts. The chain employs TRBV12-3 or TRBV12-4 and TRBJ1-6; 8 bases agree with TRBD1. The CDR3 runs 14 residues. V gave up 5 bases and J gave up 7 bases; unmatched junction bases: 4. CDR3 protein: CASSPGGSNSPLHF. The CDR3 coding sequence is TGTGCCAGCAGTCCAGGGGGCTCGAATTCACCCCTCCACTTT.

V gene TRBV6-5 combines with J gene TRBJ1-1; maybe TRBD1 (5 bases). There are 14 residues in the CDR3. V was trimmed by 2 bases and J by 5 bases, leaving 12 bases between them. Germline V gives CDR1 MNHEY, CDR2 SVGAGI. In DNA form, the CDR3 reads TGTGCCAGCAGTTACACAGGCGGAAAAACTGAAGCTTTCTTT. Its translation is CASSYTGGKTEAFF.

CDR3 bases: TGTGCCAGCAGCTTAGTGGGGAGGTACGAGCAGTACTTC. Protein sequence: CASSLVGRYEQYF. The gene calls are TRBV7-2 and TRBJ2-7, with D tentatively TRBD2 (6 bases). The V end was cut by 1 base, the J end by 4 bases, with 8 bases between. The germline gives CDR1 SGHTA, CDR2 FQGNSA. This CDR3 has 13 amino acids.

In its sample, this clonotype was seen a few times. V is TRBV6-2 or TRBV6-3 and J is TRBJ2-5; D might be TRBD2 (6 bases). This CDR3 is built from 15 residues. Trimming stripped 2 bases from V and 7 bases from J, with 17 bases between. Germline CDR1 reads MNHEY; CDR2 reads SVGEGT. CDR3 in DNA: TGTGCCAGCAGTTACCTACCGAGACCCGGGGGGACCCAGTACTTC. This translates into CASSYLPRPGGTQYF.

The rearrangement joins TRBV6-5 to TRBJ1-1; D is unclear. With 6 bases removed from V and 1 base from J, the gap between germline ends came to 12 bases. This CDR3 is 14 amino acids long. Germline-derived CDR1 and CDR2 are MNHEY and SVGAGI. The CDR3 DNA sequence: TGTGCCAGCAGAGACCGGAGGACGAACACTGAAGCTTTCTTT. It codes for CASRDRRTNTEAFF.

The chain joins TRBV20-1 to TRBJ2-3, with D possibly TRBD1 on 6 matching bases. The CDR3 is 15 residues long. The ends were cut back, 6 bases at V and 4 bases at J, with 20 bases in the middle. Germline V gives CDR1 DFQATT, CDR2 SNEGSKA (reference sequence). CDR3 nucleotides: TGCAGTGCAGTCGGGGATTCTGGGGGCCCAGATACGCAGTATTTT. Residues: CSAVGDSGGPDTQYF.